Below are 11 T cell receptor beta chains sequenced from a single sample in a study of control samples from healthy donors and cancer patients. Produced via immunoSEQ multiplex PCR; TCRdb's table is partial and in-frame only. The sample has 210,000 or so clones; approximately 90% are singletons. Material for sequencing was blood. These receptors all stem from a man aged 30 to 39 in good health.

This chain connects TRBV6-4 to TRBJ1-6, with D maybe TRBD1 (5 bases). Trimming removed 3 bases from V and 9 bases from J, with 12 bases in between. The CDR3 has 14 amino acids. Germline CDR1 MRHNA, CDR2 SNTAGT. In nucleotides, the CDR3 is TGTGCCAGCAGTGAACACGGGGGTGGTTCACCCCTCCACTTT. Protein: CASSEHGGGSPLHF.

V is TRBV9 and J is TRBJ1-1; D may be TRBD1 (6 bases). CDR1 and CDR2 (germline): SGDLS, YYNGEE. The CDR3 is 14 residues long. The V end was cut by 4 bases, the J end by 7 bases, with 17 bases between. CDR3: CASSPLRGRGEAFF. DNA for the CDR3: TGTGCCAGCAGCCCTCTCAGGGGAAGGGGTGAAGCTTTCTTT. The full variable domain, in which reference TRBV9 and TRBJ1-1 provide the parts outside the CDR3, is DSGVTQTPKHLITATGQRVTLRCSPRSGDLSVYWYQQSLDQGLQFLIQYYNGEERAKGNILERFSAQQFPDLHSELNLSSLELGDSALYFCASSPLRGRGEAFFGQGTRLTVV.

The CDR3 DNA sequence: TGTGCCAGCAGTGGTAAACGGACGTATGGGTCTAGCACCTTC. This codes for CASSGKRTYGSSTF. The gene calls are TRBV25-1 and TRBJ1-2; no definite D call. CDR1 is MGHDK, CDR2 SYGVNS, per germline. V was trimmed by 4 bases and J by 13 bases, leaving 22 bases between them. The length of the CDR3 is 14 residues.

V usage is TRBV6-5 and J usage is TRBJ2-7, with 8 bases fitting TRBD2. CDR3 length equals 14 residues. The V gene end was trimmed by 5 bases and the J gene end by 2 bases; junction bases not matched to a gene: 5. Looked up from germline, CDR1 is MNHEY and CDR2 is SVGAGI. The CDR3 DNA is TGTGCCAGCAGTCCCGGGGGGGGCCCCTACGAGCAGTACTTC. It is translated as CASSPGGGPYEQYF.

This rearrangement joins TRBV3-1 (or the pseudogene TRBV3-2) to TRBJ2-7, with D maybe TRBD1 (6 bases). Trimming removed 0 bases from V and 5 bases from J, with 14 bases in between. The CDR3 loop spans 15 amino acids. CDR1 LGHDT and CDR2 YNNKEL come from the germline V gene (reference sequence). CDR3 residues: CASSQEGALLNEQYF. The DNA for the CDR3 is TGTGCCAGCAGCCAAGAGGGGGCTTTACTAAACGAGCAGTACTTC.

This chain connects TRBV11-3 to TRBJ2-6, with 9 positions matching TRBD1. Unmatched junction bases numbered 4, after V lost 5 bases and J lost 2 bases. CDR1 is SGHNT and CDR2 is YENEEA in the germline V gene. The CDR3 covers 16 residues. The CDR3 here is CASSPGQGTGANVLTF. The CDR3, as DNA: TGTGCCAGCAGCCCGGGACAGGGTACTGGGGCCAACGTCCTGACTTTC.

Worth noting for this clone: The same CDR3 can be traced to other DNA sequences in this sample. This chain uses TRBV12-3 or TRBV12-4 with TRBJ2-7, with D uncertain. The CDR3 has 11 amino acids. Trimming pared 1 base from V and 3 bases from J, leaving 1 base between. This CDR3 is CASSLGYEQYF. The CDR3 nucleotides read TGTGCCAGCAGTTTAGGCTACGAGCAGTACTTC.

The chain joins TRBV19 to TRBJ2-7; D not certain. Trimming pared 6 bases from V and 4 bases from J, leaving 10 bases between. CDR3 length equals 12 residues. Germline V gene data show CDR1 as LNHDA and CDR2 as SQIVND (reference sequence). CDR3 residues: CASRDSGYEQYF. CDR3 nucleotides: TGTGCCAGTAGGGATTCAGGTTACGAGCAGTACTTC.

The J gene is TRBJ1-6, the V gene TRBV25-1; 8 bases align to TRBD1. Unmatched junction bases numbered 9, after V lost 6 bases and J lost 5 bases. The CDR3 runs to 16 residues. The germline CDR1 and CDR2 sequences are MGHDK and SYGVNS. CDR3 region: CASSKYGQGDNSPLHF. The CDR3 coding sequence is TGTGCCAGCAGCAAATACGGACAGGGCGATAATTCACCCCTCCACTTT.

V and J are TRBV30 and TRBJ2-1; possible D gene TRBD1, 6 bases. CDR1 is GTSNPN, CDR2 SVGIG, per germline (reference sequence). The CDR3 extends over 15 amino acids. V was trimmed by 4 bases and J by 1 base, leaving 14 bases between them. The CDR3 bases are TGTGCCTGGACGGGACACCGAAGATCCTACAATGAGCAGTTCTTC. Protein sequence: CAWTGHRRSYNEQFF.

In its sample, this clone was seen once. The chain uses TRBV12-3 or TRBV12-4 and TRBJ2-7; D gene ambiguous. CDR3 length: 13 amino acids. Deletions cut 7 bases from V and 6 bases from J, with 16 bases between. CDR3 in amino acids: CASTPGLRSEQYF. In nucleotides, the CDR3 is TGTGCCAGCACCCCGGGTCTCAGGAGCGAGCAGTACTTC.